One and the same sample provided the 3 T cell receptor beta chains below, sequenced in a study of cytomegalovirus exposure and HLA in healthy donors. The PCR made use of 60 Vbeta and 13 Jbeta primers. Sequencing was performed with immunoSEQ multiplex PCR; in TCRdb, only in-frame clones are kept and a portion is missing. Here the sample spans roughly 150,000 clones, 75% to 90% being singletons. Specimen: PBMCs. The source of these receptors is a girl aged 2 to 10 in good health and CMV-seropositive.

The rearrangement links TRBV5-1 to TRBJ2-6; a weak D match, TRBD1 (5 bases). Trimming removed 6 bases at V and 0 bases at J, with 10 bases between. Germline-derived CDR1 and CDR2 are SGHRS and YFSETQ. The CDR3 has 15 residues. CDR3 amino acids: CASTKQVSGANVLTF. Here the CDR3 DNA reads TGCGCCAGCACCAAACAGGTCTCTGGGGCCAACGTCCTGACTTTC.

V gene TRBV12-5 combines with J gene TRBJ2-3; TRBD2 agrees at 8 bases. V lost 6 bases and J lost 3; bases outside the gene matches: 5. CDR3 length equals 14 residues. Germline V gene data show CDR1 as LGHNT and CDR2 as FRNRAP. Here the CDR3 DNA reads TGTGCTAGTGGGCCGGGACTAGGGACAGATACGCAGTATTTT. This translates into CASGPGLGTDTQYF.

V usage is TRBV6-1 and J usage is TRBJ2-7; TRBD2 might be the D (5 bases). Germline assignment: CDR1 MNHNS and CDR2 SASEGT. The CDR3 has 13 residues. The ends were cut back, 11 bases at V and 5 bases at J, with 19 bases in the middle. The CDR3 DNA is TGTGCCCTCCGGGGTCCCCGGAGAAACGAGCAGTACTTC. It codes for CALRGPRRNEQYF.